This T cell receptor beta chain was identified in a study of shared clonotypes between healthy human individuals. Profiling relied on immunoSEQ multiplex PCR, and the TCRdb table lists in-frame clones only, not all of them. The data show about 2.3 million clones, 90% to 95% seen once. CDR3 length: 16 residues. J gave up 8 bases and V 0 bases, and 5 bases lay outside the gene matches. The germline V gene has CDR1 SGHTA and CDR2 FQGNSA. The TCR was taken from a young man in good health. Some clones in this sample may be carry-over from other donors' samples. This chain connects TRBV7-2 to TRBJ2-1, with 12 bases fitting TRBD2. Sequencing was carried out using naive CD4+ T cells from PBMCs. The subset denotes: CD45RA+ positively selected. The CDR3 is CASSLARLAGVYEQFF. DNA for the CDR3: TGTGCCAGCAGCTTAGCCAGACTAGCGGGAGTATATGAGCAGTTCTTC.